A single sample is the source of the 9 T cell receptor beta chains below, sequenced in a study of CD4 T cells in relation to SARS-CoV-2 and coronaviruses. Using immunoSEQ multiplex PCR, the repertoire was profiled, and TCRdb retains in-frame clones only, with some absent. Of roughly 43,000 clones detected, approximately 80% appear once; the ten largest clones hold under 1.5%. Their cognate antigens are unknown. The material sequenced was naive CD4+ T cells from PBMCs, cultured in vitro. Subset: naive CD4+ T cells isolated by negative enrichment. The receptors were gathered from an adult with COVID-19.

The chain is built from TRBV7-3 and TRBJ2-1; weak D call: TRBD1 (5 bases). Germline V gives CDR1 SGHTA, CDR2 FQGTGA. V was shortened by 5 bases and J by 5 bases, with 10 bases between the two germline ends. There are 13 residues in the CDR3. The CDR3: CASSPGPDNEQFF. CDR3 nucleotide sequence: TGTGCCAGCAGCCCAGGGCCCGACAATGAGCAGTTCTTC.

The V call is TRBV11-2, the J call TRBJ2-1; a possible D gene is TRBD2 (5 bases). The V end lost 5 bases, the J end lost 5 bases, and 10 bases lay between the germline ends. The CDR3 sequence is 13 residues long. CDR1 and CDR2 from the germline V gene are SGHAT and FQNNGV. CDR3 sequence reads: CASSPRLNNEQFF. In DNA, the CDR3 is TGTGCCAGCAGCCCCCGACTAAACAATGAGCAGTTCTTC.

As to this clone: An end of the junction does not agree with germline; a read error may underlie this. The CDR3 sequence is CASSAFPTGPLVF. CDR3 in DNA: TGTGCCAGCAGCGCATTCCCAACAGGGCCATTGGTTTTT. This chain joins TRBV9 and TRBJ1-4; D might be TRBD1 (6 bases). Germline V lookup: CDR1 SGDLS, CDR2 YYNGEE. This CDR3 region has 13 residues.

There are a few counts of this clone. V gene TRBV4-2 combines with J gene TRBJ1-1; maybe TRBD1 (5 bases). Trimming removed 0 bases from V and 1 base from J, with 6 bases in between. The CDR3 consists of 14 residues. Germline CDR1 reads LGHNA; CDR2 reads YNFKEQ. CDR3 region: CASSQDRENTEAFF. In DNA form, the CDR3 reads TGTGCCAGCAGCCAAGACAGGGAGAACACTGAAGCTTTCTTT.

This chain joins TRBV5-1 and TRBJ2-1, with TRBD1 identical over 7 bases. V dropped 3 bases and J dropped 0; count of bases not matched to a gene: 3. Germline assignment: CDR1 SGHRS and CDR2 YFSETQ. This CDR3 contains 15 residues. CDR3 amino acids: CASSWTGNSYNEQFF. CDR3 coding DNA: TGCGCCAGCAGCTGGACAGGAAACTCCTACAATGAGCAGTTCTTC.

V and J are TRBV7-9 and TRBJ1-2, with D unclear. CDR1 SEHNR and CDR2 FQNEAQ come from the germline V gene (reference sequence). V lost 0 bases, J lost 4 bases, and 12 bases lay in between. The CDR3 covers 15 residues. The CDR3 spells CASSLASGNGYGYTF. CDR3 nucleotide sequence: TGTGCCAGCAGCTTAGCGTCGGGGAATGGCTATGGCTACACCTTC.

V and J are TRBV3-1 (or the pseudogene TRBV3-2) and TRBJ2-1; D is undetermined. Germline CDR1 is LGHDT and CDR2 is YNNKEL (reference sequence). V dropped 3 bases and J dropped 9 bases, with 9 bases sitting between them. The CDR3 spans 12 residues. The CDR3 reads CASSHTVAEQFF. The CDR3 DNA reads TGTGCCAGCAGCCATACAGTCGCTGAGCAGTTCTTC.

The rearrangement joins TRBV6-5 to TRBJ1-2, with unresolved D. Germline V lookup: CDR1 MNHEY, CDR2 SVGAGI. With 7 bases removed from V and 8 bases from J, the gap between germline ends came to 20 bases. The CDR3 loop spans 14 amino acids. DNA for the CDR3: TGTGCCAGCAATCCCCCAGGACTCCAGTTAGGCTACACCTTC. Its translation is CASNPPGLQLGYTF.

V gene TRBV7-8 combines with J gene TRBJ2-7; 13 bases line up with TRBD2. The CDR3 consists of 19 residues. The germline V gene has CDR1 SGHVS and CDR2 FQNEAQ. V shed 5 bases and J 4 bases; nucleotides not matched to a gene: 17. This chain's CDR3 is CASSAPGTSGNNDQYEQYF. CDR3 nucleotide sequence: TGTGCCAGCAGCGCTCCCGGGACTAGCGGGAATAATGATCAATACGAGCAGTACTTC.